This TCR beta chain was recorded in a study of radiation and T cells in renal cell carcinoma. General observations from the study: Top tumor clonotypes rose in blood 2 weeks post-radiation, then contracted.

Germline CDR1 and CDR2: MNHNS and SASEGT. With V trimmed by 7 bases and J by 7 bases, 7 bases remained unmatched. The CDR3 covers 15 residues. In regard to this clone: Its antigen is unidentified.

Using immunoSEQ multiplex PCR, the repertoire was profiled, and TCRdb retains in-frame clones only, with some absent. The sample includes around 170,000 clones, approximately 90% of them seen just once. Regarding time point: blood 4 weeks post-SBRT, at nephrectomy. Treatment in this sample: 15 Gy SBRT to primary tumor, nephrectomy 4 weeks later. Serial blood draws occurred at baseline and 2 and 4 weeks post-SBRT. The sequence was obtained from a woman between 45 and 60 years old with renal cell carcinoma. Sample: blood, taken from a patient whose treatment included radiotherapy and nephrectomy. The rearrangement joins TRBV6-1 to TRBJ2-1; 13 nucleotides match TRBD2. CDR3 amino acids: CASILLAGGKNEQFF. The CDR3 DNA reads as TGTGCCAGCATCTTACTAGCGGGGGGGAAAAATGAGCAGTTCTTC.